This TCR beta chain emerged from a study of beta chain features in type 1 diabetes. The germline V gene encodes CDR1 MGHDK and CDR2 SYGVNS. The CDR3 runs to 14 residues. V shed 8 bases and J shed 0 bases, with 14 bases lying between them. Populations isolated by sorting all had purity greater than 98%. As regards this clone: Its antigen is still unknown.

The investigators reverse transcribed all of the isolated RNA, so they sequenced expressed TCRB transcripts. The table came from immunoSEQ multiplex PCR; TCRdb's copy has only in-frame clones and leaves some out. Here the sample spans about 360,000 clones, around 12% being singletons. General study points: The study found fewer insertions and more deletions at VDJ junctions in type 1 diabetes patients. Healthy donors had naive, central memory and Treg TCRB repertoires that appeared less similar than those seen among patients. In every one of the four CD4+ subsets, TCRB CDR3s were moderately but significantly shorter in Type 1 diabetes patients.

Sequencing was done on a sample of naive CD4+ T cells from blood. This sequence was found in a man aged 18 to 29 in good health. The chain is built from TRBV25-1 and TRBJ2-7; D perhaps matches TRBD2 (5 bases). CDR3 loop: CASVRGEGSYEQYF. CDR3 DNA sequence: TGTGCCAGCGTGCGTGGAGAGGGCTCCTACGAGCAGTACTTC.